The rows below give T cell receptor beta chains drawn from one sample of a study of CD8+CD57+ T cells in acquired aplastic anemia. TCRdb recomputed calls from the reads with MiXCR, one row per CDR3 protein. The data show about 41,000 distinct CDR3 sequences, 60% to 70% seen once. Sequencing was done on a sample of sorted CD4+, CD8+, or CD8+CD57+ T cells (not recorded which) from PBMCs. The source is a human donor with aplastic anemia. Both conserved end residues are trimmed from each CDR3.

cdr3_aa v_call
AILDQVAHGYT TRBV10-3
ATSLGQDYGYT TRBV15
ATSDSRYSNQPQH TRBV24-1
ASNIGHIYSNQPQH TRBV19
ATIKGNGRGEDEQY TRBV24-1
ATSVRTNEQF TRBV24-1
AVGTDNLYNEQF TRBV12-3/TRBV12-4
SARTGESSPLH TRBV20-1
ASSPTAGRAYEQY TRBV28
ASTTTASNQPQH TRBV10-2
ASSPEGPANYGYT TRBV5-1
ASSLGGPNEQF TRBV7-8
ASSVSAYGYT TRBV2
ATRVRAQQY TRBV2
ASSAAGAGGEQF TRBV7-6
ASGPTYNEQF TRBV9
ATSSLVRATGTQY TRBV15
ASSGGVRWETQY TRBV25-1
ASRWRGRVASGYT TRBV2
ASRLGYYGYT TRBV7-9
ASSALTDTQY TRBV25-1
ASRAGSQPQH TRBV2
ASSRTELDTQY TRBV6-1
ASSFFVGELYGYT TRBV12-3/TRBV12-4
ASSPDTGKKHGYT TRBV18
ASRKGQTSSYNSPLH TRBV2
ASGFLPLAAVRSYEQY TRBV12-5
ATSRFYEQY TRBV15
SVESRNEGYT TRBV29-1
ASSPSTGQNGYT TRBV27
ASRAGLAEYYEQY TRBV6-1
SPPGQGYQPQH TRBV20-1
ASSPPGRTYSGANVLT TRBV18
ASSLEAETQY TRBV7-9
ATSSTPGTPYGYT TRBV15
ATSRAHGTSVYEQF TRBV15
ASTDGVSYNSPLH TRBV6-1
ASSGVESYEQY TRBV25-1
ASSTGTGS TRBV2